One and the same sample provided the 5 T cell receptor beta chains below, sequenced in a study of T-cell memory formation after mild COVID-19. TCRdb re-derived calls from the 5' RACE reads in MiXCR, one entry per CDR3 protein. The repertoire holds 300,000 or so distinct CDR3 sequences, with roughly 15% as singletons. Sequenced sample: PBMCs or a T cell subset sorted from them (not recorded which). The receptor source for this set is a man younger than 35 who had mild COVID-19 (a few samples of this study predate the infection). Cell type and time point are not known.

This chain connects TRBV12-3 or TRBV12-4 to TRBJ2-3; D remains ambiguous. There are 14 residues in the CDR3. V was clipped by 3 bases and J by 2 bases, with 9 bases between them. The chain's CDR3 is CASSFGQFTDTQYF. In DNA, the CDR3 is TGTGCCAGCAGTTTTGGTCAGTTCACAGATACGCAGTATTTT.

The chain is built from TRBV5-6 and TRBJ1-1, with 7 nucleotides matching TRBD1. The CDR3 spans 21 residues. J was trimmed by 3 bases and V by 6 bases; bases with no gene match: 29. Germline V gives CDR1 SGHDT, CDR2 YYEEEE. CDR3 in DNA: TGTGCCAGCACCGATGAGGGTGGTGGGGGACAGCCCGGACGAGTTGACACTGAAGCTTTCTTT. It codes for CASTDEGGGGQPGRVDTEAFF.

The rearrangement links TRBV3-1 to TRBJ1-1; the match to TRBD1 covers 10 bases. This CDR3 is 15 amino acids long. J gave up 1 base and V 3 bases, and 2 bases lay outside the gene matches. CDR1 and CDR2 from the germline V gene are LGHDT and YNNKEL (reference sequence). This CDR3 reads CASSQRDRGNTEAFF. CDR3 coding DNA: TGTGCCAGCAGCCAGAGGGACAGGGGGAACACTGAAGCTTTCTTT.

The chain links TRBV7-9 to TRBJ2-3, with D unclear. Germline CDR1 is SEHNR and CDR2 is FQNEAQ (reference sequence). CDR3 size: 14 residues. V was cut by 3 bases and J by 0 bases, with 7 bases left in between. CDR3 region: CASSFTQSTDTQYF. CDR3 sequence (DNA): TGTGCCAGCAGCTTTACCCAGAGCACAGATACGCAGTATTTT.

This chain connects TRBV21-1 to TRBJ2-7; the D segment call TRBD1 is taken from the table without a DNA check. TRBV21-1 is tagged as a pseudogene. The CDR3 totals 17 residues. For the CDR3, the DNA is TGTGCCAGCAGCAAAGTTACCGACAGGGGGGATACCTACGAGCAGTACTTC. Residues: CASSKVTDRGDTYEQYF.